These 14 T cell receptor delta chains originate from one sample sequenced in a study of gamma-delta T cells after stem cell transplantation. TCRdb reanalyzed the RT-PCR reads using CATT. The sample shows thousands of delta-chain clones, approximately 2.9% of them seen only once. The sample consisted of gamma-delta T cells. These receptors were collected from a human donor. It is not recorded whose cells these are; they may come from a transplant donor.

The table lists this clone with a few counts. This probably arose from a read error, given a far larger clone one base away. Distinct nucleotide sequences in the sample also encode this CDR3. CDR3 loop: CACDTVGDTEADKLIF. For the CDR3, the DNA is TGTGCCTGTGACACCGTGGGGGATACAGAGGCCGATAAACTCATCTTT. This chain connects TRDV2 to TRDJ1, with TRDD3 matching over 10 bases. V was clipped by 0 bases and J by 3 bases; unmatched bases: 6. CDR1 is GEAIGNYY and CDR2 is EKD in the germline V gene. The CDR3 sequence is 16 residues long.

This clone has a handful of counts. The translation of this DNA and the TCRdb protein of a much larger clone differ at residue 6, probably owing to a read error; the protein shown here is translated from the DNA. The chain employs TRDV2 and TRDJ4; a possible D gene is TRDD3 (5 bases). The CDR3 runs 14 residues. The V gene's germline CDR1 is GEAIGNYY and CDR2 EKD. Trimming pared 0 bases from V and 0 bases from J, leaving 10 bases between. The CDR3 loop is CACDTAGVSRPLIF. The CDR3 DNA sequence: TGTGCCTGTGACACCGCGGGGGTCTCCAGACCCCTGATCTTT.

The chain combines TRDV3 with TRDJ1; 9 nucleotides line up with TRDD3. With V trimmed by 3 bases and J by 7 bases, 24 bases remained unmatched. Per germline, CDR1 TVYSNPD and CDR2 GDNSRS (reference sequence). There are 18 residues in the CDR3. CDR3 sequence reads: CALSSRVLGEFIYGKLIF. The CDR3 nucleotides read TGTGCCTTATCCTCCCGTGTACTGGGGGAGTTCATATATGGTAAACTCATCTTT.

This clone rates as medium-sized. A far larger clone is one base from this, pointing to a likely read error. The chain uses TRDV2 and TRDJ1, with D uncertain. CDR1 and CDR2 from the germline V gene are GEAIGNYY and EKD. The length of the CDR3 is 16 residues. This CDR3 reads CARDTVTLRHTDKLIF. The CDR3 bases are TGTGCCCGTGACACCGTTACCTTGCGACACACCGATAAACTCATCTTT.

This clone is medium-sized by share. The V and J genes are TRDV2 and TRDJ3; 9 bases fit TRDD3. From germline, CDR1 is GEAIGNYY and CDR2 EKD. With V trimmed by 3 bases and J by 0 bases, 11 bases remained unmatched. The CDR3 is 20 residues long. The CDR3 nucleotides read TGTGCCTGTGACCGGATACTGGGGGACCCTAGCTCCTGGGACACCCGACAGATGTTTTTC. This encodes CACDRILGDPSSWDTRQMFF.

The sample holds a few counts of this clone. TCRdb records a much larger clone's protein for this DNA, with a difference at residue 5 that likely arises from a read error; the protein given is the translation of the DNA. The CDR3 region has the DNA TGTGCCTGCTCCTCCCTCACTGGGGGAAGAGAGACCACCGATAAACTCATCTTT. Translated: CACSSLTGGRETTDKLIF. The chain couples TRDV2 to TRDJ1; 9 bases are a match to TRDD3. CDR3 length: 18 residues. Germline CDR1 GEAIGNYY, CDR2 EKD. Unmatched junction bases numbered 18, after V lost 7 bases and J lost 1 base.

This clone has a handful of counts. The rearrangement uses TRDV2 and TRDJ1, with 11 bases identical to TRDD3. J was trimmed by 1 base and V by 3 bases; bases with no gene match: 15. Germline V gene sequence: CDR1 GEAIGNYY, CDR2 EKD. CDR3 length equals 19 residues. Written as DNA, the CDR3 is TGTGCCTGTGACGGCCTTCCTAACGGACTGGGGGATAGCACCGATAAACTCATCTTT. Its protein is CACDGLPNGLGDSTDKLIF.

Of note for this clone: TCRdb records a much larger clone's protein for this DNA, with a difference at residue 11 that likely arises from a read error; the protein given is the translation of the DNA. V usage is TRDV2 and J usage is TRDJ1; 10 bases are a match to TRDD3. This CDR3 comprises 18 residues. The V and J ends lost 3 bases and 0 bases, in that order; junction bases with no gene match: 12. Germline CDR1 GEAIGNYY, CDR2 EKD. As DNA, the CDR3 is TGTGCCTGTGACGGGATCCGACTGGGGGATCCGGACACCGATAAACTCATCTTT. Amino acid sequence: CACDGIRLGDPDTDKLIF.

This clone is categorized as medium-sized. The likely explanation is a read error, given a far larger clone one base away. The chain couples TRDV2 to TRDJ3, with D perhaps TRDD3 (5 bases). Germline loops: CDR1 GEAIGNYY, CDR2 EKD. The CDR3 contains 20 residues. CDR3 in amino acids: CARDTAGTGNGSWDTRQMFF. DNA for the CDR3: TGTGCCCGTGACACCGCAGGGACGGGGAACGGCTCCTGGGACACCCGACAGATGTTTTTC.

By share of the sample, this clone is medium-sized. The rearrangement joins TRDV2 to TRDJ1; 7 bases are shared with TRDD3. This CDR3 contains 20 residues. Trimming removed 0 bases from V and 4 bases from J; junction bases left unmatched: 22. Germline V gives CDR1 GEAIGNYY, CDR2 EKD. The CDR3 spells CACDTLSLRDTKLNFDKLIF. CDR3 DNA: TGTGCCTGTGACACCCTATCCCTACGGGATACTAAATTAAATTTCGATAAACTCATCTTT.

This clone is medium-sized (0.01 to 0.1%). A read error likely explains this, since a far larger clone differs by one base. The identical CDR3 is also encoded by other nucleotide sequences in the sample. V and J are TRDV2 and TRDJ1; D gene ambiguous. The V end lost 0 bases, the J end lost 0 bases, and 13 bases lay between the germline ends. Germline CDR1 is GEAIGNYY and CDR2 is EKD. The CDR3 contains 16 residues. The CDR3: CACDTVTLRHTDKLIF. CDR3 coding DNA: TGTGCCTGTGACACCGTTACCCTGCGACACACCGATAAACTCATCTTT.

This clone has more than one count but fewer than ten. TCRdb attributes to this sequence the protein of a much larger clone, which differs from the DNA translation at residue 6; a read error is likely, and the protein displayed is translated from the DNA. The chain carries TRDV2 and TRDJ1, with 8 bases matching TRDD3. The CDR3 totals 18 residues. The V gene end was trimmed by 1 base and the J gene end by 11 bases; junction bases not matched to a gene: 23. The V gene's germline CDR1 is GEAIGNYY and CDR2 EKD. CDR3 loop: CACDTVNSGTGGSSELIF. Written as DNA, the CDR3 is TGTGCCTGTGACACAGTCAACTCGGGGACTGGGGGTTCCTCTGAGCTCATCTTT.

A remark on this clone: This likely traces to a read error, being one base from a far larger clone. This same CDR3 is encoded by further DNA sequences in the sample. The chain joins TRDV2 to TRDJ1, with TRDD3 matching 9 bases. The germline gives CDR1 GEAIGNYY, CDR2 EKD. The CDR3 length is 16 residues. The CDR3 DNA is TGCGCCTGTGACCGACTGGGGGACTCGTACACCGATAAACTCATCTTT. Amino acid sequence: CACDRLGDSYTDKLIF.

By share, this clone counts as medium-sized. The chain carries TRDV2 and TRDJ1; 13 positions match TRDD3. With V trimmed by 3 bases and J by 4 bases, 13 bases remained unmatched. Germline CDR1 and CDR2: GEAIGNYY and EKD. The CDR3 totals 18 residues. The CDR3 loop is CACDPVLGDTREFDKLIF. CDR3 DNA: TGTGCCTGTGACCCAGTACTGGGGGATACGCGGGAGTTCGATAAACTCATCTTT.